This is a list of T cell receptor beta chains from one sample in a study of blood T cell repertoires in COVID-19. The data were produced by immunoSEQ multiplex PCR, yet TCRdb's version contains in-frame clones alone and is incomplete. Found here are roughly 250,000 clones, roughly 82% of them singletons; the top ten hold about 5.3%. The specimen was peripheral blood. These TCRs come from a woman aged 80 or older with active or convalescent COVID-19. Both conserved end residues are part of each CDR3. The D gene is left open where the match is weak. Clone size is not always given. Where it is, it says once, few, many or a class for expanded clones.

V	D	J	size	CDR3	DNA
TRBV15	TRBD2	TRBJ2-1	.	CATSRGTSGRGEQFF	TGTGCCACCAGCAGGGGGACTAGCGGGAGGGGTGAGCAGTTCTTC
TRBV28	TRBD1	TRBJ2-7	.	CASRRAPGQGAHEQYF	TGTGCCAGCAGACGAGCACCGGGACAGGGGGCACACGAGCAGTACTTC
TRBV6-5	TRBD1	TRBJ2-7	.	CANSDRVPYEQYF	TGTGCCAACTCGGACAGGGTCCCCTACGAGCAGTACTTC
TRBV2	.	TRBJ1-2	.	CASSPVLDSYYGYTF	TGTGCCAGCAGTCCCGTACTCGACAGCTACTATGGCTACACCTTC
TRBV5-1	.	TRBJ1-4	few	CASSFSGTNEKLFF	TGCGCCAGCAGCTTTAGTGGAACTAATGAAAAACTGTTTTTT
TRBV7-6	TRBD1	TRBJ2-2	.	CASSLSGTGSPRRSTGELFF	TGTGCCAGCAGCTTAAGTGGGACAGGGAGCCCAAGGCGGTCCACCGGGGAGCTGTTTTTT
TRBV18	TRBD1	TRBJ2-7	.	CASSRGTAPGPGAEQYF	TGTGCCAGCTCACGAGGGACAGCCCCGGGACCAGGTGCCGAGCAGTACTTC
TRBV27	.	TRBJ1-6	few	CASRTGSSYNSPLHF	TGTGCCAGCAGGACTGGGAGCTCCTATAATTCACCCCTCCACTTT
TRBV28	.	TRBJ1-2	.	CASSTGRTTNYGYTF	TGTGCCAGCAGTACGGGGCGGACTACTAACTATGGCTACACCTTC
TRBV2	TRBD1	TRBJ1-5	.	CASSADRVRNQPQHF	TGTGCCAGCAGCGCCGACAGGGTCCGCAATCAGCCCCAGCATTTT
TRBV28	.	TRBJ2-1	.	CASSLTRRGSEQFF	TGTGCCAGCAGTCTAACCCGCAGGGGATCGGAGCAGTTCTTC
TRBV25-1	TRBD1	TRBJ2-2	.	CASAGRDRGSNTGELFF	TGTGCCAGCGCAGGCCGGGACAGGGGTTCGAACACCGGGGAGCTGTTTTTT
TRBV10-3	.	TRBJ1-1	.	CAAQQGVNTEAFF	TGTGCCGCCCAACAGGGAGTGAACACTGAAGCTTTCTTT
TRBV6-5	TRBD2	TRBJ2-7	.	CASSYRASGRAYEQYF	TGTGCCAGCAGTTACAGAGCTAGCGGGAGGGCCTACGAGCAGTACTTC
TRBV28	.	TRBJ1-6	.	CASAGRSPLHF	TGTGCCAGCGCAGGGCGTTCACCCCTCCACTTT
TRBV29-1	TRBD1	TRBJ1-3	.	CSVAGGGNTIYF	TGCAGCGTTGCAGGGGGTGGAAACACCATATATTTT
TRBV5-1	TRBD2	TRBJ2-2	.	CASSLAGGANTGELFF	TGCGCCAGCAGCTTGGCCGGGGGGGCGAACACCGGGGAGCTGTTTTTT
TRBV28	.	TRBJ1-2	.	CASSLFQGKLDYGYTF	TGTGCCAGCAGTTTATTTCAGGGGAAGTTGGACTATGGCTACACCTTC
TRBV5-4	TRBD2	TRBJ2-5	.	CASSRTRQETQYF	TGTGCCAGCAGTCGGACTAGACAAGAGACCCAGTACTTC
TRBV9	.	TRBJ2-2	few	CASSIGGLNTGELFF	TGTGCCAGCAGTATAGGCGGGTTGAACACCGGGGAGCTGTTTTTT
TRBV28	.	TRBJ2-5	.	CASRGGRWETQYF	TGTGCCAGCAGGGGGGGGCGCTGGGAGACCCAGTACTTC
TRBV11-2	TRBD1	TRBJ1-1	.	CASSPRTGAVTEAFF	TGTGCCAGCAGCCCGCGGACAGGGGCGGTCACTGAAGCTTTCTTT
TRBV5-5	TRBD1	TRBJ2-1	.	CASSPDRVIGEQFF	TGTGCCAGCAGCCCGGACAGGGTTATCGGTGAGCAGTTCTTC
TRBV11-2	.	TRBJ1-1	.	CASSLSLGYTEAFF	TGTGCCAGCAGCTTAAGTCTCGGGTACACTGAAGCTTTCTTT
TRBV5-1	.	TRBJ1-2	.	CASSQSPGIWDGYTF	TGCGCCAGCAGCCAATCCCCAGGGATTTGGGATGGCTACACCTTC
TRBV5-5	.	TRBJ1-2	.	CASSLALTGGYTF	TGTGCCAGCAGCTTAGCTCTGACGGGGGGCTACACCTTC
TRBV6-5	TRBD1	TRBJ2-5	.	CASILTGGPQETQYF	TGTGCCAGCATTTTGACAGGGGGGCCACAAGAGACCCAGTACTTC
TRBV19	.	TRBJ1-2	.	CASSYDYGYTF	TGTGCCAGTAGCTACGATTATGGCTACACCTTC
TRBV29-1	TRBD1	TRBJ1-2	once	CSVLSQGAKGGYTF	TGCAGCGTCTTATCCCAGGGGGCGAAGGGCGGCTACACCTTC
TRBV7-9	TRBD1	TRBJ1-4	.	CASSAARDRHSTNEKLFF	TGTGCCAGCAGCGCAGCCCGGGACAGACACTCAACTAATGAAAAACTGTTTTTT
TRBV9	TRBD2	TRBJ2-4	.	CASSEREGSKNIQYF	TGTGCCAGCAGCGAACGGGAGGGGTCCAAAAACATTCAGTACTTC
TRBV5-1	.	TRBJ1-6	.	CASSLASQRTNSPLHF	TGCGCCAGCAGCTTGGCTAGCCAGAGGACTAATTCACCCCTCCACTTT
TRBV28	.	TRBJ1-6	.	CASSLRGYSPLHF	TGTGCCAGCAGTTTAAGGGGGTATTCACCCCTCCACTTT
TRBV19	TRBD2	TRBJ2-2	.	CASSITSARKAGELFF	TGTGCCAGTAGTATAACTAGCGCTAGGAAAGCCGGGGAGCTGTTTTTT
TRBV3-1/TRBV3-2	.	TRBJ1-1	.	CASSQGRSGTEAFF	TGTGCCAGCAGCCAAGGGCGGTCGGGGACTGAAGCTTTCTTT
TRBV2	TRBD1	TRBJ2-7	.	CASSGVQGAQGEQYF	TGTGCCAGCAGTGGTGTACAGGGGGCGCAAGGCGAGCAGTACTTC
TRBV5-1	.	TRBJ2-7	.	CASSLVRKVGEQYF	TGCGCCAGCAGCTTGGTCAGGAAGGTTGGTGAGCAGTACTTC
TRBV2	.	TRBJ1-2	once	CASSFLDSIDYGYTF	TGTGCCAGCAGCTTCCTGGACAGCATCGACTATGGCTACACCTTC
TRBV28	.	TRBJ1-1	.	CASRGLDTEAFF	TGTGCCAGCAGGGGGCTCGACACTGAAGCTTTCTTT
TRBV6-5	.	TRBJ2-7	.	CASSKGQRVREQYF	TGTGCCAGCAGCAAGGGACAGCGGGTTAGAGAGCAGTACTTC
TRBV5-6	.	TRBJ2-2	.	CASSPRGVNTGELFF	TGTGCCAGCAGCCCCAGGGGGGTGAACACCGGGGAGCTGTTTTTT
TRBV5-1	TRBD2	TRBJ2-3	.	CASSPRLAGGVDTQYF	TGCGCCAGCAGTCCTAGACTAGCGGGAGGGGTCGATACGCAGTATTTT
TRBV3-1/TRBV3-2	.	TRBJ2-5	.	CASTRLGETQYF	TGTGCCAGCACCCGACTAGGAGAGACCCAGTACTTC
TRBV6-5	.	TRBJ1-3	.	CASIAEAASGNTIYF	TGTGCCAGCATTGCTGAGGCAGCCTCTGGAAACACCATATATTTT
TRBV19	TRBD1	TRBJ2-2	.	CASGTGRNTGELFF	TGTGCCAGCGGGACAGGGAGGAACACCGGGGAGCTGTTTTTT